This T cell receptor (beta chain) was found in a study of beta chain features in type 1 diabetes. Whole-study context: Healthy donors and patients had similar age, gender and cell yields.

Based on CD45RO/CCR7/CD25/CD127/CD95/CD27, CD4+ regulatory, stem cell-like memory, naive and central memory cells were sorted. The CDR3 runs to 17 residues. V dropped 4 bases and J dropped 5; count of bases not matched to a gene: 10. Germline CDR1 reads LGHNA; CDR2 reads YNFKEQ. Study findings and constraints: A moderate, significant TCRB CDR3 shortening appeared in type 1 diabetes across four CD4+ subsets.

Turning to this clone: As yet, its antigen is unknown.

The authors reverse transcribed all of the isolated RNA, so sequencing captured expressed TCRB transcripts. The average read count of naive, central memory and regulatory T cell samples was several million. The data were produced by immunoSEQ multiplex PCR, yet TCRdb's version contains in-frame clones alone and is incomplete. In the table there are 150,000 to 200,000 clones, 7.5% to 9.5% of which are singletons. Specimen: central memory CD4+ T cells from blood. The clonotype originates from a woman aged 18 to 35 in good health. This chain connects TRBV4-2 to TRBJ2-1; 11 nucleotides match TRBD2. The CDR3 region is CASSLENLAGGNNEQFF. DNA for the CDR3: TGTGCCAGCAGCCTCGAAAACCTAGCGGGGGGAAACAATGAGCAGTTCTTC.